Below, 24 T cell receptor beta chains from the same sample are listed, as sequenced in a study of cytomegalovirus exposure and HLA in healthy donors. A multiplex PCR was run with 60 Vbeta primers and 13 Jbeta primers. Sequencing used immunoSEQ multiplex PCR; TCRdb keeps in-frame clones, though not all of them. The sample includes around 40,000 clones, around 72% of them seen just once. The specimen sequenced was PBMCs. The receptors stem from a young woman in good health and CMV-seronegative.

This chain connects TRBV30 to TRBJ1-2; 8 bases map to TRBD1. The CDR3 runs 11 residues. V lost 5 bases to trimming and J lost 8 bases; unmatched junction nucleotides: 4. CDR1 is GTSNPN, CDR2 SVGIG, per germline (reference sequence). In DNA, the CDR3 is TGTGCCTGGTACAGGGGGAGAGGCTACACCTTC. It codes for CAWYRGRGYTF.

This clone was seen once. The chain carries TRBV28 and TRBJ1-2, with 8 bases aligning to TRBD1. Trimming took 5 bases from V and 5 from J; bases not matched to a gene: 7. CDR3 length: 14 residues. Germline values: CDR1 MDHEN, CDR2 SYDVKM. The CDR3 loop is CASSPPGQAYGYTF. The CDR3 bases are TGTGCCAGCAGTCCCCCGGGACAGGCATATGGCTACACCTTC.

Here the CDR3 DNA reads TGTGCCAGCACCGGACACGATAGCAATCAGCCCCAGCATTTT. This codes for CASTGHDSNQPQHF. This chain connects TRBV2 to TRBJ1-5, with D possibly TRBD1 on 5 matching bases. V was clipped by 7 bases and J by 0 bases, with 10 bases between them. Germline V lookup: CDR1 SNHLY, CDR2 FYNNEI. This CDR3 is 14 amino acids long.

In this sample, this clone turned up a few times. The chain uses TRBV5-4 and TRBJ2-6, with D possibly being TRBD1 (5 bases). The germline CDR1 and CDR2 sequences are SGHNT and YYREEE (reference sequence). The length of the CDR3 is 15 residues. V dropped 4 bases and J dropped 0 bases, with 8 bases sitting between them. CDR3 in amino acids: CASSPDSSGANVLTF. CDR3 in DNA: TGTGCCAGCAGCCCTGACAGCTCTGGGGCCAACGTCCTGACTTTC.

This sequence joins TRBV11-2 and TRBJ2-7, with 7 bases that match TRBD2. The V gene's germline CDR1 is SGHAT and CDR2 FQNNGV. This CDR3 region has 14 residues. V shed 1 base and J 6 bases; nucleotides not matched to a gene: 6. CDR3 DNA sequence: TGTGCCAGCAGCTTAGGGACTTCGGGAGGCGAGCAGTACTTC. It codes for CASSLGTSGGEQYF.

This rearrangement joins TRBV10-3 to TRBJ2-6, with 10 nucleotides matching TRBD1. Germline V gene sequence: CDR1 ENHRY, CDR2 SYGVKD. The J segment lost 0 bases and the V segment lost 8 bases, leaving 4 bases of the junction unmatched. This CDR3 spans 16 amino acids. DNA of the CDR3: TGTGCCATCCGGACAGGGGGTTACTCTGGGGCCAACGTCCTGACTTTC. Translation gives CAIRTGGYSGANVLTF.

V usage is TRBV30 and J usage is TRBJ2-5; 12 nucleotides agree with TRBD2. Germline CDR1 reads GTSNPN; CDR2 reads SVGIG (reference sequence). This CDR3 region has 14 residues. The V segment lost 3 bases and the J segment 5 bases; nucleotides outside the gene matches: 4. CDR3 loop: CAWRLGLAGETQYF. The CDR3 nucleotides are TGTGCCTGGAGATTGGGACTAGCGGGCGAGACCCAGTACTTC.

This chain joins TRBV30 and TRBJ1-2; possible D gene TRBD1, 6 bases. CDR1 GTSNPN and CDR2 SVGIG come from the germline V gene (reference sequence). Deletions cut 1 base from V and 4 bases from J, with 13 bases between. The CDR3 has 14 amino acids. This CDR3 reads CAWSAQGISYGYTF. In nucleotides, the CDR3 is TGTGCCTGGAGTGCACAGGGTATATCCTATGGCTACACCTTC. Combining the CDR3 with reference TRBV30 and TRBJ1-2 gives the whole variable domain SQTIHQWPATLVQPVGSPLSLECTVEGTSNPNLYWYRQAAGRGLQLLFYSVGIGQISSEVPQNLSASRPQDRQFILSSKKLLLSDSGFYLCAWSAQGISYGYTFGSGTRLTVV.

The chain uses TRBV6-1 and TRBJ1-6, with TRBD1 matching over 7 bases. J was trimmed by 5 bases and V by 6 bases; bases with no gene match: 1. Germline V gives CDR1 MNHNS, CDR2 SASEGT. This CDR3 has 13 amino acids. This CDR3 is CASRGQNNSPLHF. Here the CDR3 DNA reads TGTGCCAGCAGGGGACAGAATAATTCACCCCTCCACTTT.

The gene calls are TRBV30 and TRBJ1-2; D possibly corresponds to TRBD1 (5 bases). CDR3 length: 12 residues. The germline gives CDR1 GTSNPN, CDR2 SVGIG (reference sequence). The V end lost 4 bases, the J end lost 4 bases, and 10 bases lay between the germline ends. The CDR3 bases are TGTGCCTGGACCAGGACAAGCTATGGCTACACCTTC. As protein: CAWTRTSYGYTF.

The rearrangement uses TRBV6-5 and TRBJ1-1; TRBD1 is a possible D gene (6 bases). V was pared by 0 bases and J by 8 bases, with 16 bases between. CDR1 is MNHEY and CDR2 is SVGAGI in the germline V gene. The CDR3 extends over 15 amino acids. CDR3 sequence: CASSYSRVGGTEAFF. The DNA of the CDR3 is TGTGCCAGCAGTTACTCGAGAGTGGGGGGGACAGAAGCTTTCTTT.

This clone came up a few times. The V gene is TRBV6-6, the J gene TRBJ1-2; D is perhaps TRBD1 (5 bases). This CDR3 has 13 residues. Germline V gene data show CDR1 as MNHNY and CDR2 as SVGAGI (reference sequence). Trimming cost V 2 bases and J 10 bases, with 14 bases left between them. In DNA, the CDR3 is TGTGCCAGCAGTTACGCCGCACCAGGGCCCTACACCTTC. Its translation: CASSYAAPGPYTF.

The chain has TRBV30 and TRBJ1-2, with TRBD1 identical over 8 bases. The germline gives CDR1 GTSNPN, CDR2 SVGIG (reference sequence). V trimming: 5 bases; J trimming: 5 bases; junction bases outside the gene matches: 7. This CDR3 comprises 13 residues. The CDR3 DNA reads TGTGCCTGGGATGGACAGGGCATTTATGGCTACACCTTC. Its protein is CAWDGQGIYGYTF.

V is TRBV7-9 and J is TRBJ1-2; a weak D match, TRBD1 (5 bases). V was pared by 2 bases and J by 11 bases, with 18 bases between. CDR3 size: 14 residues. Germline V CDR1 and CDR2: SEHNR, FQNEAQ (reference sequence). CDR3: CASSLRGLPLGYTF. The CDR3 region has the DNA TGTGCCAGCAGCTTACGGGGGTTACCATTGGGTTACACCTTC.

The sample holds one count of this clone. Here the CDR3 reads CASSYSGTGPNEQYF. CDR3 DNA sequence: TGTGCCAGCAGTTACTCAGGGACAGGGCCTAACGAGCAGTACTTC. The chain couples TRBV6-6 to TRBJ2-7; 9 bases agree with TRBD1. The J segment lost 5 bases and the V segment lost 0 bases, leaving 5 bases of the junction unmatched. The CDR3 extends over 15 amino acids. Looked up from germline, CDR1 is MNHNY and CDR2 is SVGAGI (reference sequence).

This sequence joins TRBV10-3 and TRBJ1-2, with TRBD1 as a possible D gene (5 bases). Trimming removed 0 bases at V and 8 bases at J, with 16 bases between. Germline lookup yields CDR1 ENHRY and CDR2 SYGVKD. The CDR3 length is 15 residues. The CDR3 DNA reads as TGTGCCATCAGTGAGTCGGGAGGGGCGGCGGCAGGCTACACCTTC. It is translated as CAISESGGAAAGYTF.

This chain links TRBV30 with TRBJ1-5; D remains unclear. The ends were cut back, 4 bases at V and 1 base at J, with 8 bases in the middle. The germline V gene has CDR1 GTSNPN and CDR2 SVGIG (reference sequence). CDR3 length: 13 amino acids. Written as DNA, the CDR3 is TGTGCCTGGACCAGAACCAGCAATCAGCCCCAGCATTTT. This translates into CAWTRTSNQPQHF.

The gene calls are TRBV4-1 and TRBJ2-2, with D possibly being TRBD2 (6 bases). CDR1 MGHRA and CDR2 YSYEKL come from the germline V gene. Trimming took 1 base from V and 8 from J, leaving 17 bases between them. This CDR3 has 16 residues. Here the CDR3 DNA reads TGCGCCAGCAGCCAAGCTCCCGGGACTCCCTCGGGGGAGCTGTTTTTT. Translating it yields CASSQAPGTPSGELFF.

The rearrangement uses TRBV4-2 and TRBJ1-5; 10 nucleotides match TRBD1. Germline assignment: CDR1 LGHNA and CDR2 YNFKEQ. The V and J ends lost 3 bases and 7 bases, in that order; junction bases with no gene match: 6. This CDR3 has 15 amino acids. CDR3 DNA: TGTGCCAGCAGCCAGGCGACAGGGGGCCAGCAGCCCCAGCATTTT. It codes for CASSQATGGQQPQHF.

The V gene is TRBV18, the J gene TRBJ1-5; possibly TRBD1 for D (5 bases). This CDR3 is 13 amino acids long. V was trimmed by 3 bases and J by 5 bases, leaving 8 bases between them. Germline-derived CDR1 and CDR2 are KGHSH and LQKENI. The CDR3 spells CASSPQTDQPQHF. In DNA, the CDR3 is TGTGCCAGCTCACCCCAGACAGATCAGCCCCAGCATTTT. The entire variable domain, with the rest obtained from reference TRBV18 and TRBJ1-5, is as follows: NAGVMQNPRHLVRRRGQEARLRCSPMKGHSHVYWYRQLPEEGLKFMVYLQKENIIDESGMPKERFSAEFPKEGPSILRIQQVVRGDSAAYFCASSPQTDQPQHFGDGTRLSIL.

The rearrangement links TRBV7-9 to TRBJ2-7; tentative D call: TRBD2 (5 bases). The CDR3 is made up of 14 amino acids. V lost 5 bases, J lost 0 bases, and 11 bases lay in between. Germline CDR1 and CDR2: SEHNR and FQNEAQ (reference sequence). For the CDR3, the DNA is TGTGCCAGCAGCCCATTGGGAGACTCCTACGAGCAGTACTTC. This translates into CASSPLGDSYEQYF.

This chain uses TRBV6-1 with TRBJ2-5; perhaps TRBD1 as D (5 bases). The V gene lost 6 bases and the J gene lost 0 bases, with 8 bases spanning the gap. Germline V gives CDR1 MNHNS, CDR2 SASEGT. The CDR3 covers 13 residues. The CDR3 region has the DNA TGTGCCAGCAGGACCAGGGACCAAGAGACCCAGTACTTC. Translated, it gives CASRTRDQETQYF.

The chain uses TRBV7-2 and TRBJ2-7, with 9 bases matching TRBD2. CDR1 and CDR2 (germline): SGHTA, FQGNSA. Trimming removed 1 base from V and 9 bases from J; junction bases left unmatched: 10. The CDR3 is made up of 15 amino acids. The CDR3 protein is CASSLVPSGGSPQYF. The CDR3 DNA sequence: TGTGCCAGCAGCTTAGTTCCCAGCGGGGGGTCCCCGCAGTACTTC.

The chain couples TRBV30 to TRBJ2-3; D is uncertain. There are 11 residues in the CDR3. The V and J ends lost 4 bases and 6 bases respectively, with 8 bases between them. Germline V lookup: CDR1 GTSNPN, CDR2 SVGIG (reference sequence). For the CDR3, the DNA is TGTGCCTGGACGGGTGGGGATACGCAGTATTTT. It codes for CAWTGGDTQYF.